This entry concerns a single T cell receptor beta chain. Naive CD8 cells lacked CD45RO, underwent positive selection for CCR7 and left out terminally differentiated effector memory CD45RA+ cells. Donors were Caucasian adults residing in Nashville, Tennessee, USA. This entry belongs to a study of shared clonotypes between healthy human individuals. Trimming cost V 2 bases and J 3 bases, with 15 bases left between them. The CDR3 extends over 15 amino acids. CDR1 is SGHDT and CDR2 is YYEEEE in the germline V gene. Generated by immunoSEQ multiplex PCR, the TCRdb table keeps only in-frame clones and is missing some. The table includes about 2.2 million clones, approximately 92% detected once.

The TCR sequence derives from a man in his late teens or twenties in good health. Some clones in this sample may be carry-over from other donors' samples. The chain carries TRBV5-6 and TRBJ2-7; weak D call: TRBD2 (5 bases). Source material: naive CD8+ T cells from PBMCs. The CDR3 protein is CASSFLPVGDYEQYF. CDR3 nucleotides: TGTGCCAGCAGCTTCCTACCGGTCGGGGACTACGAGCAGTACTTC. Together with reference TRBV5-6 and TRBJ2-7, the CDR3 gives the full variable domain: DAGVTQSPTHLIKTRGQQVTLRCSPKSGHDTVSWYQQALGQGPQFIFQYYEEEERQRGNFPDRFSGHQFPNYSSELNVNALLLGDSALYLCASSFLPVGDYEQYFGPGTRLTVT.